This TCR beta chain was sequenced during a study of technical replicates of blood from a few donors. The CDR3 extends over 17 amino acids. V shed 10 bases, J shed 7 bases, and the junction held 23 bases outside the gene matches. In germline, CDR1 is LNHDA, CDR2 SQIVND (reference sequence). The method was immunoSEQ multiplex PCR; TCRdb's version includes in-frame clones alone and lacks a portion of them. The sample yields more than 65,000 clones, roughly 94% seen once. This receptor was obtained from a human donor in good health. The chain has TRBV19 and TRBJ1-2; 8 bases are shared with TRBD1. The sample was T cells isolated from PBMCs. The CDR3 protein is CATAREAGGAGIGGYTF. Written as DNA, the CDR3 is TGTGCCACCGCGAGGGAGGCAGGGGGCGCGGGGATTGGTGGCTACACCTTC.